This TCR beta chain originates from a study of OX40 agonist ivuxolimab in advanced cancers. About the study: Patients treated during dose escalation were battling hepatocellular carcinoma, melanoma, renal cell or head and neck cancer. Eligibility rules accepted prior anti-PD-1, anti-PD-L1 or anti-CTLA-4 therapy, and over 35% had some.

CDR3 length equals 19 residues. After removal of 1 base from V and 1 base from J, the junction contained 16 bases not matched to a gene. Germline assignment: CDR1 SEHNR and CDR2 FQNEAQ (reference sequence). Findings and caveats of the study: CD8+ T cells were the subset that, on average, had more expanded clones than CD4+.

Anyone with autoimmune disease history or systemic immunosuppression was excluded. A note on this clone: Its specificity is unknown.

Assay: immunoSEQ multiplex PCR; the TCRdb copy retains only in-frame clones and omits some. The sample holds tens of thousands of clones, 80% to 90% seen once. The chain joins TRBV7-9 to TRBJ2-7; TRBD2 agrees at 7 bases. This sequence was found in an adult with an advanced solid tumor such as melanoma, head and neck, liver or kidney cancer. The material sequenced was CD4+ or CD8+ T cells sorted from blood, taken in a trial of the OX40 agonist ivuxolimab. CDR3 bases: TGTGCCAGCAGCTTAGGTCCGTCGGAGCGGGACTACCCATCCTACGAGCAGTACTTC. Residues: CASSLGPSERDYPSYEQYF.